This TCR beta chain was recovered during a study of T cell clonotyping in hematopoietic cell transplantation. V was pared by 3 bases and J by 9 bases, with 9 bases between. Per germline, CDR1 KGHSH and CDR2 LQKENI. This CDR3 comprises 12 residues. TCRdb's table, derived via immunoSEQ multiplex PCR, lists solely in-frame clones and lacks some. Of several thousand clones detected, roughly 79% appear once; the ten largest clones hold 20% to 25%. Study-level results: No sorting was done, leaving CD4 and CD8 contributions mixed. At the given depth, recipient repertoires were over 95% de novo clonotypes.

A remark on this clone: Its target is not known.

V gene TRBV18 combines with J gene TRBJ1-3; D may be TRBD1 (5 bases). Sequencing used peripheral blood mononuclear cells, obtained 100 days after allogeneic stem cell transplant. This receptor was identified in a male patient in his sixties or seventies who had an allogeneic stem cell transplant, so T cells may come from the graft donor. Some clones in this sample may be carry-over from other donors' samples. The CDR3 bases are TGTGCCAGCTCACCCGACAGCCCCACCATATATTTT. Amino acids: CASSPDSPTIYF.